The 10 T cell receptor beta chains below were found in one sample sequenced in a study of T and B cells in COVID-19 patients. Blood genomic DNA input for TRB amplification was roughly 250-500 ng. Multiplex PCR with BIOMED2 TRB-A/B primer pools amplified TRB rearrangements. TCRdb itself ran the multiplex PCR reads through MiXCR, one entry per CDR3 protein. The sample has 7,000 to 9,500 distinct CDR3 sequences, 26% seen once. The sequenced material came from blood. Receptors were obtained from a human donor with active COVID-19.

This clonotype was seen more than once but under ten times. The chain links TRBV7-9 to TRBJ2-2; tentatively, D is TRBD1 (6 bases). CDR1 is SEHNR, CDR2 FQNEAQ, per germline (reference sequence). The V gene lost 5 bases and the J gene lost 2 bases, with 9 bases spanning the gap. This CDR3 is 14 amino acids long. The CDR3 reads CASSPDSNTGELFF. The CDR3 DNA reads TGTGCCAGCAGCCCGGACAGCAACACCGGGGAGCTGTTTTTT.

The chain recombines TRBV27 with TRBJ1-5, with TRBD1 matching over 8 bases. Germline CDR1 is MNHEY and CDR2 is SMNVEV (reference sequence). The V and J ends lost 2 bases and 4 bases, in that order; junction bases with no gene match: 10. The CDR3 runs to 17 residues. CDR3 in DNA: TGTGCCAGCAGTTTAGCTGGGACAGGAACAGGTAATCAGCCCCAGCATTTT. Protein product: CASSLAGTGTGNQPQHF.

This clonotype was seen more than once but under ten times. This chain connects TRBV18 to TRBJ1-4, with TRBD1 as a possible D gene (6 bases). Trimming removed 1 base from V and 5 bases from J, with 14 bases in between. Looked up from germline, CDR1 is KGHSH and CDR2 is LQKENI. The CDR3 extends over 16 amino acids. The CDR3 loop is CASSPHITGLNEKLFF. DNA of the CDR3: TGTGCCAGCTCACCACACATCACAGGGTTAAATGAAAAACTGTTTTTT.

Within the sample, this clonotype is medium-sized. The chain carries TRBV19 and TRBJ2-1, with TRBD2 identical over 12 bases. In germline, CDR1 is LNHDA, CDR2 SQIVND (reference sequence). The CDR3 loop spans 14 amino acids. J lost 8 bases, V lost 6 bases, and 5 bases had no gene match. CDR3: CASSLAGGIDEQFF. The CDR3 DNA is TGTGCCAGTAGCCTAGCGGGGGGGATCGATGAGCAGTTCTTC.

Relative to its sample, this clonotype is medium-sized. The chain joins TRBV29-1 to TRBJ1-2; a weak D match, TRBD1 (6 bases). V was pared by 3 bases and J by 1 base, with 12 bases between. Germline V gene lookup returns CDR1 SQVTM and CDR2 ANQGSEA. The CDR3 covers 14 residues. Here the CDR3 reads CSVEMGAGNYGYTF. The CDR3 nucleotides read TGCAGCGTTGAGATGGGGGCGGGTAACTATGGCTACACCTTC.

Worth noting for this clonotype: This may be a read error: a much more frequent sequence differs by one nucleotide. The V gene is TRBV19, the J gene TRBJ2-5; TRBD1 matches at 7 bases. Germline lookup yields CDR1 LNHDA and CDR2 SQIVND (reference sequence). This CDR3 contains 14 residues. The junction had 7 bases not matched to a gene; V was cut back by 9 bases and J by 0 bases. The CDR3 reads CARSPTGNQETQYF. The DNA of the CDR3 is TGTGCCAGGAGTCCGACAGGGAACCAAGAGACCCAGTACTTC. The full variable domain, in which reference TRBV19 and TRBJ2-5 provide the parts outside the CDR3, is DGGITQSPKYLFRKEGQNVTLSCEQNLNHDAMYWYRQDPGQGLRLIYYSQIVNDFQKGDIAEGYSVSREKKESFPLTVTSAQKNPTAFYLCARSPTGNQETQYFGPGTRLLVL.

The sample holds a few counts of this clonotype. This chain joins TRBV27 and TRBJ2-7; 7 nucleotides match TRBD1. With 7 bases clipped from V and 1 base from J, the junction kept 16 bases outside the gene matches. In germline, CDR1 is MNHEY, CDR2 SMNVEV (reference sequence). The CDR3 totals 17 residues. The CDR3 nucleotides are TGTGCCAGCACTCAGGCGCATAGACAGGGAAGATCCTACGAGCAGTACTTC. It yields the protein CASTQAHRQGRSYEQYF.

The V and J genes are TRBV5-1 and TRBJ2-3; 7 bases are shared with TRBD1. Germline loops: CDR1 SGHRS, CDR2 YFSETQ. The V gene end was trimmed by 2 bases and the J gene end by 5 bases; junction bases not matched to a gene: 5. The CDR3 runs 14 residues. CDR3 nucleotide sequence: TGCGCCAGCAGCTTCCACAGGGGTGGAGATACGCAGTATTTT. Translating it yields CASSFHRGGDTQYF.

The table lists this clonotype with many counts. The CDR3 bases are TGCGCCAGCAGCCAAGATCACGGGTCTGGGGCCAACGTCCTGACTTTC. It yields the protein CASSQDHGSGANVLTF. The rearrangement joins TRBV4-3 to TRBJ2-6; D unresolved. The germline gives CDR1 LGHNA, CDR2 YSLEER. V lost 0 bases and J lost 1, with 7 bases in between. CDR3 size: 16 residues.

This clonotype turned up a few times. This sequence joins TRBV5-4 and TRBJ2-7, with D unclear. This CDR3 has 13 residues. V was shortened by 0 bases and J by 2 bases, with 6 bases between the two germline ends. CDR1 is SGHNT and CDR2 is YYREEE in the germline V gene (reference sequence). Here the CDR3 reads CASSLDPPYEQYF. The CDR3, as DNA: TGTGCCAGCAGCTTGGACCCCCCCTACGAGCAGTACTTC.